The 27 T cell receptor beta chains below all came from one sample that was sequenced in a study of T cell changes during pregnancy in multiple sclerosis. Clones were sequenced by immunoSEQ multiplex PCR, and TCRdb holds only the in-frame ones, with some missing. The sample shows 35,000 to 40,000 clones, roughly nine tenths of them seen only once. The sample was CD4+ T cells from peripheral blood mononuclear cells, taken after pregnancy. These receptors all come from a female donor in good health, enrolled as a control in a pregnancy study.

This clone has only a few counts. The V gene is TRBV14, the J gene TRBJ1-6; D is possibly TRBD1 (6 bases). There are 16 residues in the CDR3. The germline V gene has CDR1 SGHDN and CDR2 FVKESK. V lost 4 bases and J 7 bases, leaving 17 bases between the germline ends. The CDR3 spells CASSRPGAGSNSPLHF. CDR3 in DNA: TGTGCCAGCAGCCGCCCAGGGGCAGGGTCCAATTCACCCCTCCACTTT.

This chain connects TRBV18 to TRBJ1-1, with D perhaps TRBD1 (6 bases). Looked up from germline, CDR1 is KGHSH and CDR2 is LQKENI. The CDR3 runs 13 residues. Trimming cost V 6 bases and J 1 base, with 9 bases left between them. Here the CDR3 reads CASSQGGNTEAFF. For the CDR3, the DNA is TGTGCCAGCTCCCAAGGGGGGAACACTGAAGCTTTCTTT.

The V and J genes are TRBV11-3 and TRBJ2-1, with D tentatively TRBD2 (6 bases). V dropped 1 base and J dropped 12 bases, with 16 bases sitting between them. Germline V lookup: CDR1 SGHNT, CDR2 YENEEA. The CDR3 runs to 14 residues. CDR3 sequence (DNA): TGTGCCAGCAGCTTAGCGGGAGCGGGTGTTCGGCAGTTCTTC. Protein: CASSLAGAGVRQFF.

This clone has a single count. This chain joins TRBV4-1 and TRBJ1-3; TRBD1 matches 8 bases. After removal of 3 bases from V and 4 bases from J, the junction contained 5 bases not matched to a gene. The CDR3 sequence is 15 residues long. CDR1 MGHRA and CDR2 YSYEKL come from the germline V gene. DNA for the CDR3: TGCGCCAGCAGCCAGGACAGGGCGTCGGGAAACACCATATATTTT. Its translation is CASSQDRASGNTIYF.

The rearrangement joins TRBV6-1 to TRBJ1-2; 7 bases match TRBD1. The CDR3 spans 14 residues. V shed 8 bases, J shed 0 bases, and the junction held 6 bases outside the gene matches. Germline CDR1 is MNHNS and CDR2 is SASEGT. The CDR3 DNA follows: TGTGCCAGCGCAGGGACAGCGGCTAACTATGGCTACACCTTC. It specifies CASAGTAANYGYTF.

The chain links TRBV21-1 to TRBJ2-7; no DNA check was done on the table's D call, TRBD1. TRBV21-1 is listed as a pseudogene. The CDR3 spans 14 residues. CDR3 loop: CASRPGTGTYEQYF. The DNA for the CDR3 is TGTGCCAGCAGACCCGGGACAGGGACCTACGAGCAGTACTTC.

The V gene is TRBV25-1, the J gene TRBJ1-6; perhaps TRBD1 as D (6 bases). CDR3 length: 16 residues. Trimming pared 2 bases from V and 7 bases from J, leaving 15 bases between. Looked up from germline, CDR1 is MGHDK and CDR2 is SYGVNS. As DNA, the CDR3 is TGTGCCAGCAGTGAAACTCTGACAGGAGCCAATTCACCCCTCCACTTT. Encoded protein: CASSETLTGANSPLHF.

The CDR3 spells CASSFGRGVSGELFF. CDR3 coding DNA: TGCGCCAGTAGCTTTGGGCGGGGGGTCTCAGGGGAGCTGTTTTTT. The genes are TRBV10-2 and TRBJ2-2, with 8 positions matching TRBD2. The CDR3 is 15 residues long. The ends lost 9 bases at V and 8 bases at J; junction bases unmatched: 14. From germline, CDR1 is WSHSY and CDR2 SAAADI.

The genes are TRBV7-3 and TRBJ2-2; 9 nucleotides line up with TRBD1. CDR1 and CDR2 (germline): SGHTA, FQGTGA. The V and J ends lost 5 bases and 2 bases, in that order; junction bases with no gene match: 15. The CDR3 spans 19 residues. CDR3 loop: CASSRSSGTGSINTGELFF. In nucleotides, the CDR3 is TGTGCCAGCAGCCGCTCCTCCGGGACAGGGTCTATAAACACCGGGGAGCTGTTTTTT.

This clone occurred once. The rearrangement joins TRBV7-3 to TRBJ2-5, with 8 bases lining up with TRBD2. The CDR3 has 17 amino acids. Germline CDR1 is SGHTA and CDR2 is FQGTGA. The trim removed 3 bases at V and 2 bases at J, leaving 11 bases unmatched. As DNA, the CDR3 is TGTGCCAGCAGCTTTGGGGTAGCGGGGAGGGCTCAAGAGACCCAGTACTTC. It specifies CASSFGVAGRAQETQYF.

V is TRBV2 and J is TRBJ2-7; 14 bases are a match to TRBD2. This CDR3 spans 16 amino acids. Germline V gives CDR1 SNHLY, CDR2 FYNNEI. The V gene end was trimmed by 2 bases and the J gene end by 4 bases; junction bases not matched to a gene: 4. CDR3 residues: CASSETRLAGGYEQYF. CDR3 DNA sequence: TGTGCCAGCAGTGAAACCCGACTAGCGGGAGGGTACGAGCAGTACTTC.

The V call is TRBV11-3, the J call TRBJ2-1, with D tentatively TRBD1 (6 bases). Trimming pared 1 base from V and 4 bases from J, leaving 11 bases between. The V gene's germline CDR1 is SGHNT and CDR2 YENEEA. This CDR3 has 15 residues. For the CDR3, the DNA is TGTGCCAGCAGCTTAGCCCTGACAGGATACAATGAGCAGTTCTTC. This gives the protein CASSLALTGYNEQFF.

This chain uses TRBV5-4 with TRBJ2-1, with D perhaps TRBD2 (5 bases). The CDR3 spans 14 residues. V dropped 0 bases and J dropped 2 bases, with 6 bases sitting between them. The germline V gene has CDR1 SGHNT and CDR2 YYREEE (reference sequence). The DNA of the CDR3 is TGTGCCAGCAGCTTGGAACTAGCCTACAATGAGCAGTTCTTC. Protein: CASSLELAYNEQFF. The full variable domain, completed using reference TRBV5-4 and TRBJ2-1, is ETGVTQSPTHLIKTRGQQVTLRCSSQSGHNTVSWYQQALGQGPQFIFQYYREEENGRGNFPPRFSGLQFPNYSSELNVNALELDDSALYLCASSLELAYNEQFFGPGTRLTVL.

In its sample, this clone was seen a few times. The J gene is TRBJ1-6, the V gene TRBV27; the D gene is possibly TRBD1 (6 bases). There are 17 residues in the CDR3. The V end lost 6 bases, the J end lost 0 bases, and 15 bases lay between the germline ends. Looked up from germline, CDR1 is MNHEY and CDR2 is SMNVEV (reference sequence). The DNA of the CDR3 is TGTGCCAGCAGCCTCAAGACAGGCAGCTCCTATAATTCACCCCTCCACTTT. Its translation is CASSLKTGSSYNSPLHF.

The chain uses TRBV18 and TRBJ2-1; TRBD2 agrees at 8 bases. The CDR3 has 17 residues. V lost 1 base to trimming and J lost 5 bases; unmatched junction nucleotides: 10. Germline V gives CDR1 KGHSH, CDR2 LQKENI. The CDR3 here is CASSPLQYSGGNNEQFF. CDR3 coding DNA: TGTGCCAGCTCACCACTGCAATACTCGGGAGGGAACAATGAGCAGTTCTTC.

This clone came up once. The gene calls are TRBV7-9 and TRBJ1-1; D possibly corresponds to TRBD1 (5 bases). CDR1 is SEHNR, CDR2 FQNEAQ, per germline (reference sequence). Trimming took 6 bases from V and 6 from J, leaving 29 bases between them. CDR3 length equals 18 residues. Here the CDR3 DNA reads TGTGCCAGCAGGGGCAGGGTCGTTACAGAAGGAATCTTCGCTGAAGCTTTCTTT. Protein product: CASRGRVVTEGIFAEAFF. The full variable domain, in which reference TRBV7-9 and TRBJ1-1 provide the parts outside the CDR3, is DTGVSQNPRHKITKRGQNVTFRCDPISEHNRLYWYRQTLGQGPEFLTYFQNEAQLEKSRLLSDRFSAERPKGSFSTLEIQRTEQGDSAMYLCASRGRVVTEGIFAEAFFGQGTRLTVV.

As regards this clone: This CDR3 is also generated by other DNA sequences in the sample. The chain employs TRBV6-5 and TRBJ2-7; the match to TRBD1 covers 8 bases. The J segment lost 5 bases and the V segment lost 6 bases, leaving 3 bases of the junction unmatched. There are 12 residues in the CDR3. The germline CDR1 and CDR2 sequences are MNHEY and SVGAGI. The DNA for the CDR3 is TGTGCCAGCAGCAGGGGGCGCGACGAGCAGTACTTC. It translates to CASSRGRDEQYF.

The chain recombines TRBV5-1 with TRBJ1-5; tentative D call: TRBD1 (6 bases). CDR3 length: 16 amino acids. Germline V gene sequence: CDR1 SGHRS, CDR2 YFSETQ. V was cut by 0 bases and J by 7 bases, with 17 bases left in between. The DNA of the CDR3 is TGCGCCAGCAGCTTGGGTGGGGGCGGGGGATACCAGCCCCAGCATTTT. This sequence encodes CASSLGGGGGYQPQHF.

This clone was found once. CDR3 loop: CASSPGGDFAYEQYF. Here the CDR3 DNA reads TGTGCCAGCAGCCCGGGGGGGGACTTTGCCTACGAGCAGTACTTC. This chain uses TRBV5-6 with TRBJ2-7; 8 positions agree with TRBD2. V lost 4 bases and J lost 2; bases outside the gene matches: 8. CDR1 and CDR2 from the germline V gene are SGHDT and YYEEEE. The CDR3 loop spans 15 amino acids.

CDR3 loop: CASSSHPRGLGEKLFF. CDR3 sequence (DNA): TGTGCCAGCAGCTCTCACCCCCGCGGACTCGGTGAAAAACTGTTTTTT. The J gene is TRBJ1-4, the V gene TRBV7-2, with D unresolved. This CDR3 has 16 residues. The V gene's germline CDR1 is SGHTA and CDR2 FQGNSA. V was clipped by 4 bases and J by 7 bases, with 19 bases between them.

V and J are TRBV5-6 and TRBJ1-5; the match to TRBD1 covers 10 bases. Looked up from germline, CDR1 is SGHDT and CDR2 is YYEEEE. J gave up 3 bases and V 0 bases, and 6 bases lay outside the gene matches. The length of the CDR3 is 17 residues. CDR3 sequence: CASSLGLGQGTNQPQHF. CDR3 DNA: TGTGCCAGCAGCTTGGGCCTGGGACAGGGGACCAATCAGCCCCAGCATTTT.

The rearrangement joins TRBV9 to TRBJ1-2, with 10 bases matching TRBD1. Germline V gene lookup returns CDR1 SGDLS and CDR2 YYNGEE. V lost 3 bases and J lost 7; bases outside the gene matches: 12. This CDR3 contains 16 residues. CDR3 DNA sequence: TGTGCCAGCAGCGACCGACAGGGGGCTGGTCGAAGTGGCTACACCTTC. Translating it yields CASSDRQGAGRSGYTF.

The chain couples TRBV7-9 to TRBJ1-2, with 7 bases that match TRBD1. The CDR3 sequence is 13 residues long. Germline V gene data show CDR1 as SEHNR and CDR2 as FQNEAQ (reference sequence). Trimming removed 7 bases from V and 8 bases from J; junction bases left unmatched: 10. CDR3: CASTTTGPMGYTF. The CDR3 coding sequence is TGTGCCAGCACCACGACAGGGCCCATGGGCTACACCTTC. Filled out from reference TRBV7-9 and TRBJ1-2, the complete variable domain reads DTGVSQNPRHKITKRGQNVTFRCDPISEHNRLYWYRQTLGQGPEFLTYFQNEAQLEKSRLLSDRFSAERPKGSFSTLEIQRTEQGDSAMYLCASTTTGPMGYTFGSGTRLTVV.

The rearrangement uses TRBV28 and TRBJ1-4; no clear D gene. This CDR3 has 16 amino acids. V was cut by 5 bases and J by 0 bases, with 13 bases left in between. CDR1 is MDHEN, CDR2 SYDVKM, per germline. This CDR3 is CASSRLPFPTNEKLFF. CDR3 DNA: TGTGCCAGCAGTCGACTCCCTTTCCCAACTAATGAAAAACTGTTTTTT.

The V and J genes are TRBV5-5 and TRBJ2-7, with D possibly matching TRBD2 (5 bases). Trimming took 1 base from V and 2 from J, leaving 13 bases between them. Germline V CDR1 and CDR2: SGHKS, YYEKEE (reference sequence). CDR3 length: 15 residues. This CDR3 reads CASSLFGVGPYEQYF. Here the CDR3 DNA reads TGTGCCAGCAGCTTGTTCGGGGTAGGCCCCTACGAGCAGTACTTC.

This clone was seen only once. The V call is TRBV6-1, the J call TRBJ2-1; 9 bases match TRBD2. Per the germline V gene, CDR1 is MNHNS and CDR2 is SASEGT. Germline trimming cut 8 bases from V and 7 bases from J; bases unmatched to any gene: 9. The CDR3 covers 14 residues. The CDR3 spells CASLAGGPSNEQFF. The CDR3 DNA reads TGTGCCAGCCTGGCGGGGGGGCCTTCGAATGAGCAGTTCTTC.

In its sample, this clone was seen once. J is TRBJ2-7 and V is TRBV6-6; D gene unclear. The germline V gene has CDR1 MNHNY and CDR2 SVGAGI (reference sequence). The CDR3 sequence is 15 residues long. V lost 6 bases to trimming and J lost 6 bases, with 21 bases between them. CDR3 DNA: TGTGCCAGCAGACCTCTAGAATCCTTTGGATCCGAGCAGTACTTC. It specifies CASRPLESFGSEQYF.